This entry features one T cell receptor (beta chain) sequence. TCR beta CDR3 regions were amplified from RNA transcripts. During a first-round RT-PCR of the TCR CDR3, the HTBI primer set was used. From the multiplex PCR reads, TCRdb called clonotypes with MiXCR, one entry per CDR3 protein. The sample holds under 70,000 distinct CDR3 sequences, roughly 58% seen once. Trimming at V came to 0 bases and at J to 5 bases, leaving 6 bases not matched to a gene. The CDR3 has 15 amino acids. Germline V CDR1 and CDR2: SEHNR, FQNEAQ (reference sequence). This sample was included in a study of T cells in Graves' hyperthyroidism and ophthalmopathy. Not enrolled were patients with uncontrolled infection, other autoimmune disease, pregnancy or lactation.

Sequencing was done on a sample of blood. The chain combines TRBV7-9 with TRBJ1-2, with 7 bases that match TRBD1. The TCR originated in a woman aged 60-70 years with Graves' ophthalmopathy. This CDR3 is CASSLALGTVYGYTF. CDR3 coding DNA: TGTGCCAGCAGCTTAGCTTTAGGGACAGTATATGGCTACACCTTC.